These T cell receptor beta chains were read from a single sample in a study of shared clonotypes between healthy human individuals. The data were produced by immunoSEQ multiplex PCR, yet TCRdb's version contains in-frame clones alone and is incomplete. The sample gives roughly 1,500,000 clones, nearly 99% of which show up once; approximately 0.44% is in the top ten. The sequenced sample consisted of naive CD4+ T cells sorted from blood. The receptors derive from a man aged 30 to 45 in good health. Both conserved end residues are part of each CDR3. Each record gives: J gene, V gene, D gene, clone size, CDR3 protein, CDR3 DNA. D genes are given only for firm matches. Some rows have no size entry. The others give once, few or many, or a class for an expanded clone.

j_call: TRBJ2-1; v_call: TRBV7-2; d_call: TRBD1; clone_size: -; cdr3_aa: CASSQWTGRPSNEQFF; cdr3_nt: TGTGCCAGCAGCCAGTGGACAGGGCGTCCTTCCAATGAGCAGTTCTTC
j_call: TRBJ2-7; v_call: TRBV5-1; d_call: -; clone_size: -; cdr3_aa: CASSNQGALAHEQYF; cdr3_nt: TGCGCCAGCAGCAACCAGGGAGCCCTCGCACACGAGCAGTACTTC
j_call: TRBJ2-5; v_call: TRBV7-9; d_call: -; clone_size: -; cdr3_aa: CASSLGLTAQETQYF; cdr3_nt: TGTGCCAGCAGCTTAGGGTTAACAGCCCAAGAGACCCAGTACTTC
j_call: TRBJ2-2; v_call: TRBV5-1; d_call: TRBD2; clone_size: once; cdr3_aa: CASSLRTSGSVGGELFF; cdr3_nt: TGCGCCAGCAGCCTACGGACTAGCGGGAGTGTGGGAGGGGAGCTGTTTTTT
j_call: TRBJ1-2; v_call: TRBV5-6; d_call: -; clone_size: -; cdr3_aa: CASSLSTTDLLGYGYTF; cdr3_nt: TGTGCCAGCAGCTTGAGTACGACAGATTTACTTGGCTATGGCTACACCTTC
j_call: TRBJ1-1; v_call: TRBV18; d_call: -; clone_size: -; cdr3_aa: CASSPPSYTEAFF; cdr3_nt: TGTGCCAGCTCACCCCCCTCGTACACTGAAGCTTTCTTT
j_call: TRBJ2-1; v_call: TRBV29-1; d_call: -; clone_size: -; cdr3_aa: CSVSGLPTGEQFF; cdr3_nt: TGCAGCGTATCGGGCCTACCAACAGGGGAGCAGTTCTTC
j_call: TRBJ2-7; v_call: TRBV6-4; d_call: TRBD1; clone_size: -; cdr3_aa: CASRVGTGSSYEQYF; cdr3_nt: TGTGCCAGCAGGGTAGGGACAGGGAGCTCCTACGAGCAGTACTTC
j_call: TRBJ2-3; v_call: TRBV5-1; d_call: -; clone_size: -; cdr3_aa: CASSGSGQGGTDTQYF; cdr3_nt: TGCGCCAGCAGCGGATCCGGTCAGGGGGGGACAGATACGCAGTATTTT
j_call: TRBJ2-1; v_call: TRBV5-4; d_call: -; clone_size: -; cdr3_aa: CASSLGGGRYNEQFF; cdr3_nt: TGTGCCAGCAGCCTTGGAGGGGGCCGCTACAATGAGCAGTTCTTC
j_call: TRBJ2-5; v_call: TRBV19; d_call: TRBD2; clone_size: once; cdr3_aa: CASSARRGLAGGRETQYF; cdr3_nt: TGTGCCAGTAGTGCCCGCAGAGGACTAGCGGGAGGGCGAGAGACCCAGTACTTC
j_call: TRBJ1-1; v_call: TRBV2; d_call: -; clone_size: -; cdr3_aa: CASRKRSPRGTEAFF; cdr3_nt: TGTGCCAGCAGGAAGAGGAGCCCCCGGGGCACTGAAGCTTTCTTT
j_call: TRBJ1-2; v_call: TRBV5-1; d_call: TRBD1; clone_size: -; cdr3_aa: CASSGTQQGALGYGYTF; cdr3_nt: TGCGCCAGCAGCGGAACACAACAGGGGGCCCTGGGCTATGGCTACACCTTC
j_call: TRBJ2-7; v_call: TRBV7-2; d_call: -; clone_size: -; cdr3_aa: CASSLLGTGYEQYF; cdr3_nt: TGTGCCAGCAGCCTGCTGGGAACAGGGTACGAGCAGTACTTC
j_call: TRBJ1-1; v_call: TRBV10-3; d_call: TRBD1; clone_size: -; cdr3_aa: CAIRLSTGTGEGTEAFF; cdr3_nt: TGTGCCATCAGGCTTAGTACCGGGACAGGTGAAGGCACTGAAGCTTTCTTT
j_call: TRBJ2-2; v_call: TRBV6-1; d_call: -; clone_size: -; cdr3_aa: CASRTDSITGELFF; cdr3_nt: TGTGCCAGCAGGACGGACTCGATCACCGGGGAGCTGTTTTTT
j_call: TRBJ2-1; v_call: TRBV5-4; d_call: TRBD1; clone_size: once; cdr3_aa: CASSLWDRFYNEQFF; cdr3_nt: TGTGCCAGCAGCTTGTGGGACAGATTTTACAATGAGCAGTTCTTC
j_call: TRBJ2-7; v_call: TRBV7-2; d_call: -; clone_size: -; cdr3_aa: CASSSGPGLEQYF; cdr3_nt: TGTGCCAGCAGCTCGGGACCCGGGCTCGAGCAGTACTTC
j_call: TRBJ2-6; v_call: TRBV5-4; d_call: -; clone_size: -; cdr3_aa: CASSPRDSGANVLTF; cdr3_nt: TGTGCCAGCAGCCCCAGGGACTCTGGGGCCAACGTCCTGACTTTC
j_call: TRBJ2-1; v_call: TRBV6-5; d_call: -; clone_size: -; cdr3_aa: CASSGSLGNEQFF; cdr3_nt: TGTGCCAGCTCAGGGAGTTTGGGCAATGAGCAGTTCTTC
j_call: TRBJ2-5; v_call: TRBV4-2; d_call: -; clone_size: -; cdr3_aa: CASSQEERRLETQYF; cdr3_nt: TGTGCCAGCAGCCAAGAAGAGCGGCGGTTGGAGACCCAGTACTTC
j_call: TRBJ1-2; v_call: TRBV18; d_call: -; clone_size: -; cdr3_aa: CASSLRTVEGYTF; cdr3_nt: TGTGCCAGCTCACTGAGGACAGTCGAGGGCTACACCTTC
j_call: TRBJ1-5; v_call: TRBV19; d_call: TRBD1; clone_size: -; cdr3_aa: CASTLDRWQSGNQPQHF; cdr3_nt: TGTGCCAGTACTCTGGACAGGTGGCAGAGCGGCAATCAGCCCCAGCATTTT
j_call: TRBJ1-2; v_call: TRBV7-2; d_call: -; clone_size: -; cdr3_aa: CASSLALTWGDYGYTF; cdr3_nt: TGTGCCAGCAGCTTAGCCTTAACATGGGGGGACTATGGCTACACCTTC
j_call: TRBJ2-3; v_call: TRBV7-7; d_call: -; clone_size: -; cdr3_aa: CASSLAETDTQYF; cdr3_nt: TGTGCTAGCAGCTTAGCGGAGACAGATACGCAGTATTTT
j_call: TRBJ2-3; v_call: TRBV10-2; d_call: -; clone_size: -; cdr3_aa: CASSDLLGKGGTDTQYF; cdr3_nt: TGCGCCAGCAGTGATTTACTAGGGAAAGGGGGCACAGATACGCAGTATTTT
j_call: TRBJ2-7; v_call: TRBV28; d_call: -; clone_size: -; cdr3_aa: CASSFLGDYEQYF; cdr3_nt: TGTGCCAGCAGTTTTCTTGGGGACTACGAGCAGTACTTC